The TCR beta chain described here comes from a study of technical replicates of blood from several donors. Germline lookup yields CDR1 SGHDT and CDR2 YYEEEE. The CDR3 consists of 12 residues. Trimming cost V 2 bases and J 5 bases, with 5 bases left between them. This table comes from immunoSEQ multiplex PCR, and its TCRdb copy is limited to in-frame clones, with some not included. In the table there are roughly 92,000 clones, roughly 95% of which are singletons. The chain carries TRBV5-6 and TRBJ2-1; D is undetermined. This receptor was identified in a human donor in good health. Sequenced input: T cells isolated from PBMCs. Written as DNA, the CDR3 is TGTGCCAGCAGCTTTTCGGACAATGAGCAGTTCTTC. Protein sequence: CASSFSDNEQFF.